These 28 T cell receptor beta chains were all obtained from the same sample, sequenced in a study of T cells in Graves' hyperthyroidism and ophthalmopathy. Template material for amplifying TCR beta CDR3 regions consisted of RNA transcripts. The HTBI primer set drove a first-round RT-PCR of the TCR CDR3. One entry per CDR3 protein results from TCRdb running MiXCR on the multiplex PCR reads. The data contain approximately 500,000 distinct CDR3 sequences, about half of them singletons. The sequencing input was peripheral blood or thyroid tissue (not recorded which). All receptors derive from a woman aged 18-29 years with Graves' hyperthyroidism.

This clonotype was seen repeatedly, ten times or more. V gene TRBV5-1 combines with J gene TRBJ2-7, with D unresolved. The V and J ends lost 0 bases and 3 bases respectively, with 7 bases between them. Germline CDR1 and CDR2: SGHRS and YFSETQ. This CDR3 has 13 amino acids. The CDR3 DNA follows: TGCGCCAGCAGCTTGGAGCCGAACTACGAGCAGTACTTC. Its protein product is CASSLEPNYEQYF.

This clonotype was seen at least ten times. Here the CDR3 DNA reads TGTGCCAGCAGCCCAGGGACTCCGACAGGGGAGCTGTTTTTT. Residues: CASSPGTPTGELFF. The genes are TRBV9 and TRBJ2-2, with D maybe TRBD2 (6 bases). The CDR3 contains 14 residues. CDR1 and CDR2 (germline): SGDLS, YYNGEE. V lost 4 bases and J lost 8, with 15 bases in between.

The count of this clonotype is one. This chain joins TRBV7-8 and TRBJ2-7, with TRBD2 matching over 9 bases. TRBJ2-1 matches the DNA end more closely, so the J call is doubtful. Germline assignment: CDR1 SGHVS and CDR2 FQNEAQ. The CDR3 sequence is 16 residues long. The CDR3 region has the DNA TGTGCCAGCAGCTCCACCGGACTAGCGAGTAGGAATGAGCAGTTCTTC. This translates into CASSSTGLASRNEQFF.

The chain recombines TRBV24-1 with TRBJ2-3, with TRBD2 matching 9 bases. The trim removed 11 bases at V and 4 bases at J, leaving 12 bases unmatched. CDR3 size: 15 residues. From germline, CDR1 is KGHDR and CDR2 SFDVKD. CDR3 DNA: TGTGCCAGCAGCTTTTGCGGGAGGGCCGCAGATACGCAGTATTTT. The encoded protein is CASSFCGRAADTQYF.

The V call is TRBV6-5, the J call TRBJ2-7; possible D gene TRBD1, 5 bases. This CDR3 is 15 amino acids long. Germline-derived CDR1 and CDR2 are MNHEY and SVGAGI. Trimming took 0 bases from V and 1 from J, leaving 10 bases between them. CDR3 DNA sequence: TGTGCCAGCAGTTACTCGATAGGGGTGTCCTACGAGCAGTACTTC. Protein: CASSYSIGVSYEQYF.

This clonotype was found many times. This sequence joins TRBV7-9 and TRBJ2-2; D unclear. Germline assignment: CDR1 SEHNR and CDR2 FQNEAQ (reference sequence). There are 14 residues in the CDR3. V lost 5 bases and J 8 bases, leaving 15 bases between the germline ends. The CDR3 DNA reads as TGTGCCAGCAGCCCCTCCGGTTCGACGGGGGAGCTGTTTTTT. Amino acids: CASSPSGSTGELFF. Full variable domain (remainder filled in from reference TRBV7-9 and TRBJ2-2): DTGVSQNPRHKITKRGQNVTFRCDPISEHNRLYWYRQTLGQGPEFLTYFQNEAQLEKSRLLSDRFSAERPKGSFSTLEIQRTEQGDSAMYLCASSPSGSTGELFFGEGSRLTVL.

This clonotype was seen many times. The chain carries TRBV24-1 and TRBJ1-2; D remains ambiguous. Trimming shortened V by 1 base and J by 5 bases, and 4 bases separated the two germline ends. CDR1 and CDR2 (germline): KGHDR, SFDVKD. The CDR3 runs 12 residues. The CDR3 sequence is CATSDFSYGYTF. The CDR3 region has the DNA TGTGCCACCAGTGATTTCAGTTATGGCTACACCTTC.

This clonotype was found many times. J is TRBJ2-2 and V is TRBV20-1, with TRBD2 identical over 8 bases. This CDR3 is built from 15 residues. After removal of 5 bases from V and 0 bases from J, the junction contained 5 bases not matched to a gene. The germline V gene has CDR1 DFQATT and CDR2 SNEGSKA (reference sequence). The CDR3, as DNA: TGCAGTGCTTTAGCGGGACACGCGAACACCGGGGAGCTGTTTTTT. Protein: CSALAGHANTGELFF.

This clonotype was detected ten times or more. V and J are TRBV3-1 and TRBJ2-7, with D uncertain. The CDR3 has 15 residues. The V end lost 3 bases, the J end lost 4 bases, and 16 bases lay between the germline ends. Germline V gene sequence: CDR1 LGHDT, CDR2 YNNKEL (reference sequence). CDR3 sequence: CASSHDPTELYEQYF. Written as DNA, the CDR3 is TGTGCCAGCAGCCACGACCCGACGGAACTTTACGAGCAGTACTTC.

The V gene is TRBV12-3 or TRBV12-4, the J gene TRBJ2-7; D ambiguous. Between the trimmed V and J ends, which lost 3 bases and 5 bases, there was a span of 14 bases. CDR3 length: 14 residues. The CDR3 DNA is TGTGCCAGCAGTTTGGAGACAAACAGTCACGAGCAGTACTTC. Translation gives CASSLETNSHEQYF.

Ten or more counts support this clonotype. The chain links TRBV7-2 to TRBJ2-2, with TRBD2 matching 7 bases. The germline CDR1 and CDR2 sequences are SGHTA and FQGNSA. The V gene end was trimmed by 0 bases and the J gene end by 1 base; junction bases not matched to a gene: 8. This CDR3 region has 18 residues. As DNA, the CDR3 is TGTGCCAGCAGCTTAGCCCACGCGGGAGTATGGAACACCGGGGAGCTGTTTTTT. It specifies CASSLAHAGVWNTGELFF.

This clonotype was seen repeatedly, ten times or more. The CDR3 DNA reads TGTGCCAGCAGCCCTTCGACCGGGACAGGGGTCAATACTAACTATGGCTACACCTTC. This gives the protein CASSPSTGTGVNTNYGYTF. This rearrangement joins TRBV7-8 to TRBJ1-2; 10 bases map to TRBD1. After removal of 5 bases from V and 0 bases from J, the junction contained 15 bases not matched to a gene. Germline-derived CDR1 and CDR2 are SGHVS and FQNEAQ. The CDR3 length is 19 residues.

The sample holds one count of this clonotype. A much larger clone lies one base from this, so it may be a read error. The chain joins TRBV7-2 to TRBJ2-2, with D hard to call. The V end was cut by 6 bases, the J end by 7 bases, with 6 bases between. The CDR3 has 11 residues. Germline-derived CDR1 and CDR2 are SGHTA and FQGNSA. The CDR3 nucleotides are TGTGCCAGCAGTTGGATCGGGGAGCTGTTTTTT. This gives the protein CASSWIGELFF.

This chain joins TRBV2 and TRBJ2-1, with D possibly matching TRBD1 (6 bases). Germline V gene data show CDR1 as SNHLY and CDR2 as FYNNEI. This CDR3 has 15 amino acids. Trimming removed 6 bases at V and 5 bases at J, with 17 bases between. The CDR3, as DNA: TGTGCCAGCAGGGGGACAATAGTCCGGGACAATGAGCAGTTCTTC. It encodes CASRGTIVRDNEQFF.

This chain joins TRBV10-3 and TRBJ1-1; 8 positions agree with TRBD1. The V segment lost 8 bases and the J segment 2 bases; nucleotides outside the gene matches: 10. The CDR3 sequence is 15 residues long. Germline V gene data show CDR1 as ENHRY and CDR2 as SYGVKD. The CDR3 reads CAIRGGQAVNTEAFF. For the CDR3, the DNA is TGTGCCATCCGGGGGGGACAGGCCGTCAACACTGAAGCTTTCTTT.

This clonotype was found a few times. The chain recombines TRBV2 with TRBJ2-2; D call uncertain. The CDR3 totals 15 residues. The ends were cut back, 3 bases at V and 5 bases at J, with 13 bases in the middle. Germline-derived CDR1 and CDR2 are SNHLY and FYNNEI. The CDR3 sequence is CASSEERPGTGELFF. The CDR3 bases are TGTGCCAGCAGTGAGGAGCGCCCCGGTACCGGGGAGCTGTTTTTT.

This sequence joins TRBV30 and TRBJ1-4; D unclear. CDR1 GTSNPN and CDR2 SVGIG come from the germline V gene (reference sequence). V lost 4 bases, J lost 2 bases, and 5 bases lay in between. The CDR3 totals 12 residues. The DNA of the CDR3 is TGTGCCTGGAAACAGACTAATGAAAAACTGTTTTTT. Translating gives CAWKQTNEKLFF.

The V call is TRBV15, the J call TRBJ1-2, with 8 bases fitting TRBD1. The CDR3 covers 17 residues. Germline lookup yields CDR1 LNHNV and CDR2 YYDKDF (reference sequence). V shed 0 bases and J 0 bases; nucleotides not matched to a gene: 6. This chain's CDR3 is CATSRELRTGTNYGYTF. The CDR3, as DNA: TGTGCCACCAGCAGAGAACTTAGGACAGGGACTAACTATGGCTACACCTTC.

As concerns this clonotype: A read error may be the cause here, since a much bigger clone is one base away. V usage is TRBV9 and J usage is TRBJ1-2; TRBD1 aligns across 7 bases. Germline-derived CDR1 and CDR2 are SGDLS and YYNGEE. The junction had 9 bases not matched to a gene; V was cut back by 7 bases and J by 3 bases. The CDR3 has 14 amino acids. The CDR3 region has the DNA TGTGCCAGCTCACCGAACAGGGGAGACTATGGCTACACCTTC. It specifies CASSPNRGDYGYTF.

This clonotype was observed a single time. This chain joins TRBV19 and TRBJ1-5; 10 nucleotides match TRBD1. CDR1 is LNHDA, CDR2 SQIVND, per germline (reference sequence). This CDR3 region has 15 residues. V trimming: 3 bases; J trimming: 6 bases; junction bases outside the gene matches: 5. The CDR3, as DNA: TGTGCCAGTAGTATTGGACAGGGGGGGATTCAGCCCCAGCATTTT. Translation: CASSIGQGGIQPQHF.

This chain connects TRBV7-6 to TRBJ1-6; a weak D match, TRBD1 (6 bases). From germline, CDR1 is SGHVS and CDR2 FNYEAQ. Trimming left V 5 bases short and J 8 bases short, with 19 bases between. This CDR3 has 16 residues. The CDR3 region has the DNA TGTGCCAGCAGCAGGGGGGACGAGCAGTCGGATTCACCCCTCCACTTT. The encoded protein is CASSRGDEQSDSPLHF.

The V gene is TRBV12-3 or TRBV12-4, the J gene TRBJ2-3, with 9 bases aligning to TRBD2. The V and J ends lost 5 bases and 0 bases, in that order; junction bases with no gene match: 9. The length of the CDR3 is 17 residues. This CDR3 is CASSPFGGRVSTDTQYF. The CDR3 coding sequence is TGTGCCAGCAGTCCCTTCGGCGGGAGGGTAAGCACAGATACGCAGTATTTT.

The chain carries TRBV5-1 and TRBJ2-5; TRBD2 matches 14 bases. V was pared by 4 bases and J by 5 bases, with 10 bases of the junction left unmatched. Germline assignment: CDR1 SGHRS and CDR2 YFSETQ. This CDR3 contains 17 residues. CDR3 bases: TGCGCCAGCAGCCCTGGGACTAGCGGGAGCTCTCTGGAGACCCAGTACTTC. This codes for CASSPGTSGSSLETQYF. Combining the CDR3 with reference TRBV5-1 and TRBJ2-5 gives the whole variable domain KAGVTQTPRYLIKTRGQQVTLSCSPISGHRSVSWYQQTPGQGLQFLFEYFSETQRNKGNFPGRFSGRQFSNSRSEMNVSTLELGDSALYLCASSPGTSGSSLETQYFGPGTRLLVL.

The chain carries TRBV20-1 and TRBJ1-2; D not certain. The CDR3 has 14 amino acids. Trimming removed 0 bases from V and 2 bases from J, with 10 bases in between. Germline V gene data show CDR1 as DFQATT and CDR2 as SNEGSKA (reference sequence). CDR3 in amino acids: CSARDLPGNYGYTF. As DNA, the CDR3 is TGCAGTGCTAGAGATTTGCCCGGGAACTATGGCTACACCTTC.

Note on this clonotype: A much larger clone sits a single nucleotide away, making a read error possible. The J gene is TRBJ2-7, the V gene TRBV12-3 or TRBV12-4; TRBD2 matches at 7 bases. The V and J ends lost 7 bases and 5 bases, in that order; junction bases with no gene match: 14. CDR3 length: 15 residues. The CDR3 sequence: CASTQGLSQGDEQYF. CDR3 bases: TGTGCCAGCACCCAGGGACTATCTCAAGGGGACGAGCAGTACTTC.

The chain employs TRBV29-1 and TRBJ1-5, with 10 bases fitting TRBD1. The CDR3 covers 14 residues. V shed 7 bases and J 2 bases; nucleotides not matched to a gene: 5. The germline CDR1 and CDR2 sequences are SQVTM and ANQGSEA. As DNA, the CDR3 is TGCAGCGCTAGACAGGGGGCGGGCAATCAGCCCCAGCATTTT. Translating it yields CSARQGAGNQPQHF. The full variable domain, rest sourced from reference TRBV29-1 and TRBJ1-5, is SAVISQKPSRDICQRGTSLTIQCQVDSQVTMMFWYRQQPGQSLTLIATANQGSEATYESGFVIDKFPISRPNLTFSTLTVSNMSPEDSSIYLCSARQGAGNQPQHFGDGTRLSIL.

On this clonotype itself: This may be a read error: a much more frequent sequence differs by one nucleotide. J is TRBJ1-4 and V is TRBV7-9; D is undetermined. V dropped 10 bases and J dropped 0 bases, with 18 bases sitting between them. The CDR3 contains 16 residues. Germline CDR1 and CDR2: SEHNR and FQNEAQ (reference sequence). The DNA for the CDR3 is TGTGCCAACAGTAGGGTTCAGGTCGCAACTAATGAAAAACTGTTTTTT. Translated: CANSRVQVATNEKLFF.

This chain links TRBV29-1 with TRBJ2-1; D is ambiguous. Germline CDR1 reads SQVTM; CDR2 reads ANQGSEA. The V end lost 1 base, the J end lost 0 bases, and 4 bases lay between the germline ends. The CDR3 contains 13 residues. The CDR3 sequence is CSVEGGSYNEQFF. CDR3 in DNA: TGCAGCGTTGAAGGAGGCTCCTACAATGAGCAGTTCTTC.